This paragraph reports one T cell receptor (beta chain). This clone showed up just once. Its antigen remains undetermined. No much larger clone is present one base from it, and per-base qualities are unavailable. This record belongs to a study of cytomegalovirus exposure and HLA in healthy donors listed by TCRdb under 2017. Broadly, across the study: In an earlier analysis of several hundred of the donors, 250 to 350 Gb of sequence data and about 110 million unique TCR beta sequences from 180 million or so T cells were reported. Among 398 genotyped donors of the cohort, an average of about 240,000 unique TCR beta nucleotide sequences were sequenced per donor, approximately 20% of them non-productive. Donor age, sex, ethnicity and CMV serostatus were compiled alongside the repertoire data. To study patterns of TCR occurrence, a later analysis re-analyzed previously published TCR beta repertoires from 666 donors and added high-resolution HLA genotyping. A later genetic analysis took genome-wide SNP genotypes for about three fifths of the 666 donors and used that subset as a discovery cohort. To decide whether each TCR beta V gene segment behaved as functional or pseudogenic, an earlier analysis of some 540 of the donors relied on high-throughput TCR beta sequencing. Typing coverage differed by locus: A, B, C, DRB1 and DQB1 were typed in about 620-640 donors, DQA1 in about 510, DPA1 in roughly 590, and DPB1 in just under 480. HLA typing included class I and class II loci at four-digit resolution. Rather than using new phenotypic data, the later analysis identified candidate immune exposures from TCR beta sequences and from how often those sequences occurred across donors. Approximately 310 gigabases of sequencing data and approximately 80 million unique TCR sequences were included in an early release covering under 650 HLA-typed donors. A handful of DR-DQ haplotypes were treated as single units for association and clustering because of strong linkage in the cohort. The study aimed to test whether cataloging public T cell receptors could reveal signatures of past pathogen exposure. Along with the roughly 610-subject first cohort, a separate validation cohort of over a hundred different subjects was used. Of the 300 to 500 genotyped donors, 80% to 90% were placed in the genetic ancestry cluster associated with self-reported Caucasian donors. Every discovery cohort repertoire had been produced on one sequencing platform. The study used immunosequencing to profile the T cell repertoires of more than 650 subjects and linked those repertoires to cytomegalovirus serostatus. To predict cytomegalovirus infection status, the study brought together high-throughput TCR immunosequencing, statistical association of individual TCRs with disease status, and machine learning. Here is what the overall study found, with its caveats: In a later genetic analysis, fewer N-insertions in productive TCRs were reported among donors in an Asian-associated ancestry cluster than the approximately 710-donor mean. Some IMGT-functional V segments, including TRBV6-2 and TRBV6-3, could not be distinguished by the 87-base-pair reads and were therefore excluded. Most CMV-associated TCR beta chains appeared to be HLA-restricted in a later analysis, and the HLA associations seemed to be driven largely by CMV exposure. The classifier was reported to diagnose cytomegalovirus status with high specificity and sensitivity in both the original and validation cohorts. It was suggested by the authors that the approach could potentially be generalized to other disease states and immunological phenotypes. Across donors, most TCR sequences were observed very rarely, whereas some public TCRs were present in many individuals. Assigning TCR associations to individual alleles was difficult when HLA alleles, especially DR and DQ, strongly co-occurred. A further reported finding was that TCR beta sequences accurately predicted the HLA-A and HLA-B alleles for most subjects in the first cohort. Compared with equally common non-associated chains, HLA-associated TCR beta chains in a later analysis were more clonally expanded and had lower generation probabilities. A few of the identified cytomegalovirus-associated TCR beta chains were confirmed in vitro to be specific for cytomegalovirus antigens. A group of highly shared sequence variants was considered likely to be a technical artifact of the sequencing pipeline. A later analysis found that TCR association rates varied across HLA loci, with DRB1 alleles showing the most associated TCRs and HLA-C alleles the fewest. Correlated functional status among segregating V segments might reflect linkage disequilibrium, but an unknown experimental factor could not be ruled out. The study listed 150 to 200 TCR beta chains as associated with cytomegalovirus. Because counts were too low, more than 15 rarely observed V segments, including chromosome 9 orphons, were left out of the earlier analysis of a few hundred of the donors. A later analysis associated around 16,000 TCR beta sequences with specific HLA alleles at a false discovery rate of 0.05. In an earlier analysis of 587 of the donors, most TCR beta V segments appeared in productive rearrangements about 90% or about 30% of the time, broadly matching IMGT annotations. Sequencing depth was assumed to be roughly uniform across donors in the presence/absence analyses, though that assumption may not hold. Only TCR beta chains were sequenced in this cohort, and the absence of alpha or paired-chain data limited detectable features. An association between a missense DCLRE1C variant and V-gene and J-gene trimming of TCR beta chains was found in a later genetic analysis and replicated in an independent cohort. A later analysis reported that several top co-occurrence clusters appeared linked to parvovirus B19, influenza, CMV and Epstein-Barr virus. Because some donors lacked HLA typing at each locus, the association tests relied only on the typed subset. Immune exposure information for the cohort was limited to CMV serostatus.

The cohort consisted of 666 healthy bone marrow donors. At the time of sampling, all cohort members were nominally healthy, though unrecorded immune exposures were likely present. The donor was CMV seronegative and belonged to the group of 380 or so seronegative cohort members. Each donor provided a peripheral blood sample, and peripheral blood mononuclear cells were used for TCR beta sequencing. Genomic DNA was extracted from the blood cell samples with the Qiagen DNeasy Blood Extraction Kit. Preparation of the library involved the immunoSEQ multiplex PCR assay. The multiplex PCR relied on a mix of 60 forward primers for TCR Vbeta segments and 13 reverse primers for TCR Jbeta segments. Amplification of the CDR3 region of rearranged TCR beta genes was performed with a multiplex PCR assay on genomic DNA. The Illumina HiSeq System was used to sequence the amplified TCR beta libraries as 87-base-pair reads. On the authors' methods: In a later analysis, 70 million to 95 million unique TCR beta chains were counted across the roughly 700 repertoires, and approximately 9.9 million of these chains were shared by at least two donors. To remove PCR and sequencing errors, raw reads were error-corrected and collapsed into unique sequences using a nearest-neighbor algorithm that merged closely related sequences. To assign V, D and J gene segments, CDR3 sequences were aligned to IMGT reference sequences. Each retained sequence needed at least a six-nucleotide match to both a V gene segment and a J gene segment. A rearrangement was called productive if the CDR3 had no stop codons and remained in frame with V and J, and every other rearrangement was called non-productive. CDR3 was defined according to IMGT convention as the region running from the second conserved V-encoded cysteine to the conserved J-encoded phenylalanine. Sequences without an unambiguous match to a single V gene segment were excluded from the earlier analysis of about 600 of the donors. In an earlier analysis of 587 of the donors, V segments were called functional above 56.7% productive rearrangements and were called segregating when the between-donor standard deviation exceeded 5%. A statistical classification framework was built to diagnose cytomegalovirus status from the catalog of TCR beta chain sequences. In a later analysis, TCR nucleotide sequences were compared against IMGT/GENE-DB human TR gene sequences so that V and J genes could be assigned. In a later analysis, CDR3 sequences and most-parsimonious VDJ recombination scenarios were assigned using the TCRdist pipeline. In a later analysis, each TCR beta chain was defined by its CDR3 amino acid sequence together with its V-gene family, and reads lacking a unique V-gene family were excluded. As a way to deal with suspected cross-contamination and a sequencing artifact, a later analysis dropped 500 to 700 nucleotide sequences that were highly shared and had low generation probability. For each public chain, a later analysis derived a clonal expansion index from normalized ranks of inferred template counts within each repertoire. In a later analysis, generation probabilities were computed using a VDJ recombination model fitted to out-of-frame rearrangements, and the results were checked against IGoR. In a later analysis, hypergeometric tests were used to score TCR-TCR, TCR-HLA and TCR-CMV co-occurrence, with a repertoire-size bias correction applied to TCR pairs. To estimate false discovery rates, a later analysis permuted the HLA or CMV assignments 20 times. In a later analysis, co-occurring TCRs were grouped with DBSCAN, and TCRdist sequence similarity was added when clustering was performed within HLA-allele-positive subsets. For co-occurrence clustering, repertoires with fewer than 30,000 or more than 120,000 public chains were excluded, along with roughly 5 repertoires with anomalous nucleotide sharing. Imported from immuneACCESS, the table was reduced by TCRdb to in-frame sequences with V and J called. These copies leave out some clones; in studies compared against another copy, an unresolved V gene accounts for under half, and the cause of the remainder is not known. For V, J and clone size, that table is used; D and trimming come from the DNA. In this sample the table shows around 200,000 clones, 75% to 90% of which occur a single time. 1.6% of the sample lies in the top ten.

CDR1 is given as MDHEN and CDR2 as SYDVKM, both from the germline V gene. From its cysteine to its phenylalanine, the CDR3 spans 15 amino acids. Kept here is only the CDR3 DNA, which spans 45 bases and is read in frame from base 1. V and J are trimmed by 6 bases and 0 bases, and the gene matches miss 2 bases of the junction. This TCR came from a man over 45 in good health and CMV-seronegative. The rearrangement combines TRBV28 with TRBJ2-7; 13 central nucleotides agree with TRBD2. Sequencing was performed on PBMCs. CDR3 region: CASSRTSGSSYEQYF. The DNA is TGTGCCAGCAGCCGGACTAGCGGGAGCTCCTACGAGCAGTACTTC.